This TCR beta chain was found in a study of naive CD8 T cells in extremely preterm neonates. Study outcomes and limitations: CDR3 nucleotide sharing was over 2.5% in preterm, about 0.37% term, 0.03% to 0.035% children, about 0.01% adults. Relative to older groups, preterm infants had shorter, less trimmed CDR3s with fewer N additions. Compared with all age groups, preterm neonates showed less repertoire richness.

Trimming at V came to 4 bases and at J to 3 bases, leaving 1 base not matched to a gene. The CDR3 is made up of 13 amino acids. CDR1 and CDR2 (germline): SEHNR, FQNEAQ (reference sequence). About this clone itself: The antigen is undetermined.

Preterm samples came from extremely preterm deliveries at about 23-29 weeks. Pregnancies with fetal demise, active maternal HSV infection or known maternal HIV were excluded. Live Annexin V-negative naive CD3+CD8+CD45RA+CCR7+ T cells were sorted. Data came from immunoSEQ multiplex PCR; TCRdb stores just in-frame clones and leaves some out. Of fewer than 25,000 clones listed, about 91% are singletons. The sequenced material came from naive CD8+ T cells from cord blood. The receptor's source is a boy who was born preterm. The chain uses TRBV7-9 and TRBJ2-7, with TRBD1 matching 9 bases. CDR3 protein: CASSYRGRYEQYF. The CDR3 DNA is TGTGCCAGCAGCTACAGGGGGCGCTACGAGCAGTACTTC.